Presented here are 13 T cell receptor beta chains from one specimen sequenced in a study of T cell responses to AZD1222 COVID-19 vaccine. This table comes from immunoSEQ multiplex PCR, and its TCRdb copy is limited to in-frame clones, with some not included. The table includes 65,000 to 100,000 clones, 70% to 90% detected once. This sample comprised peripheral blood, obtained on day 0 of AZD1222 vaccination. The receptors originated from an adult in good health.

The V gene is TRBV4-1, the J gene TRBJ2-7, with D perhaps TRBD2 (5 bases). Germline-derived CDR1 and CDR2 are MGHRA and YSYEKL. Trimming cost V 4 bases and J 7 bases, with 14 bases left between them. The CDR3 is made up of 13 amino acids. For the CDR3, the DNA is TGCGCCAGCAGCCCCGGGTCCTCGGGGGAGCAGTACTTC. Its translation: CASSPGSSGEQYF.

This clone was counted once. The chain combines TRBV6-5 with TRBJ2-2, with TRBD2 identical over 7 bases. The germline CDR1 and CDR2 sequences are MNHEY and SVGAGI. The CDR3 consists of 13 residues. V gave up 6 bases and J gave up 5 bases; unmatched junction bases: 3. The DNA of the CDR3 is TGTGCCAGCAGCTCGGGGGGAACCGGGGAGCTGTTTTTT. Protein: CASSSGGTGELFF.

Worth noting for this clone: Relative to the germline gene, one junction end is altered; a read error may explain this. The CDR3 region has the DNA TGTGCCAGCAGCGCAGACGGGGGTTTCTCCTTC. Translated, it gives CASSADGGFSF. This chain connects TRBV9 to TRBJ2-7; possible D gene TRBD2, 6 bases. The CDR3 has 11 residues. In germline, CDR1 is SGDLS, CDR2 YYNGEE.

J is TRBJ1-5 and V is TRBV19; TRBD1 matches 12 bases. Per germline, CDR1 LNHDA and CDR2 SQIVND (reference sequence). The CDR3 runs 17 residues. With V trimmed by 3 bases and J by 4 bases, 7 bases remained unmatched. In nucleotides, the CDR3 is TGTGCCAGTAGTATGTCCCGGGACAGGGGGCGGAATCAGCCCCAGCATTTT. Residues: CASSMSRDRGRNQPQHF.

The rearrangement links TRBV15 to TRBJ2-5, with TRBD1 as a possible D gene (5 bases). V was cut by 0 bases and J by 5 bases, with 13 bases left in between. The CDR3 covers 15 residues. Germline CDR1 and CDR2: LNHNV and YYDKDF (reference sequence). The CDR3 loop reads CATSRDGQGWETQYF. The CDR3, as DNA: TGTGCCACCAGCAGAGATGGGCAGGGATGGGAGACCCAGTACTTC.

V gene TRBV5-6 combines with J gene TRBJ2-3; D gene unclear. The CDR3 spans 18 residues. The V end lost 5 bases, the J end lost 2 bases, and 24 bases lay between the germline ends. CDR1 and CDR2 (germline): SGHDT, YYEEEE. CDR3 sequence: CASRVGTTSMLITDTQYF. The DNA of the CDR3 is TGTGCCAGCAGGGTCGGAACGACGTCCATGCTCATCACAGATACGCAGTATTTT.

This clone occurred once. V usage is TRBV6-5 and J usage is TRBJ2-3; tentative D call: TRBD1 (6 bases). The V and J ends lost 0 bases and 3 bases respectively, with 7 bases between them. This CDR3 contains 14 residues. Germline CDR1 and CDR2: MNHEY and SVGAGI. CDR3 nucleotide sequence: TGTGCCAGCAGTTACTCGGGGGCGACAGATACGCAGTATTTT. It codes for CASSYSGATDTQYF.

This clone was picked up a small number of times. The J gene is TRBJ1-2, the V gene TRBV19; D uncertain. Germline CDR1 reads LNHDA; CDR2 reads SQIVND (reference sequence). This CDR3 has 15 residues. The V end lost 3 bases, the J end lost 4 bases, and 15 bases lay between the germline ends. This chain's CDR3 is CASSIYTASGYGYTF. The CDR3 DNA follows: TGTGCCAGTAGTATCTATACGGCTTCTGGCTATGGCTACACCTTC.

The chain recombines TRBV6-4 with TRBJ2-3, with TRBD2 identical over 8 bases. CDR3 length: 15 residues. Germline V lookup: CDR1 MRHNA, CDR2 SNTAGT. After removal of 3 bases from V and 3 bases from J, the junction contained 5 bases not matched to a gene. This chain's CDR3 is CASSEKLADTDTQYF. The CDR3 nucleotides are TGTGCCAGCAGTGAAAAACTAGCGGATACAGATACGCAGTATTTT.

The rearrangement links TRBV23-1 to TRBJ1-6; unclear D gene. TRBV23-1 is noted as an ORF with a role that remains uncertain. V was shortened by 7 bases and J by 14 bases, with 24 bases between the two germline ends. CDR3 length: 15 amino acids. The CDR3 region has the DNA TGCGCCAGCACATCGTCCCGCTCAAGGCCCATTGCCCTCCACTTT. Its protein product is CASTSSRSRPIALHF.

This clone was detected only a few times. This chain connects TRBV4-1 to TRBJ1-5; unclear D gene. CDR3 size: 16 residues. Trimming removed 4 bases from V and 4 bases from J, with 17 bases in between. The germline V gene encodes CDR1 MGHRA and CDR2 YSYEKL. In DNA form, the CDR3 reads TGCGCCAGCAGCCTTACTTTGCTGGGGTTAAATCAGCCCCAGCATTTT. Translated, it gives CASSLTLLGLNQPQHF.

The CDR3 DNA is TGTGCCAGCAGCCCGGGGGACAGGGGTAACACTGAAGCTTTCTTT. Amino acids: CASSPGDRGNTEAFF. The V call is TRBV7-9, the J call TRBJ1-1, with 10 bases identical to TRBD1. V dropped 5 bases and J dropped 2; count of bases not matched to a gene: 5. Germline lookup yields CDR1 SEHNR and CDR2 FQNEAQ (reference sequence). CDR3 length equals 15 residues.

J is TRBJ1-2 and V is TRBV3-1 (or the pseudogene TRBV3-2), with D unresolved. Germline V lookup: CDR1 LGHDT, CDR2 YNNKEL (reference sequence). The length of the CDR3 is 11 residues. Trimming removed 0 bases at V and 5 bases at J, with 1 base between. The DNA for the CDR3 is TGTGCCAGCAGCCAAGATTATGGCTACACCTTC. It translates to CASSQDYGYTF.